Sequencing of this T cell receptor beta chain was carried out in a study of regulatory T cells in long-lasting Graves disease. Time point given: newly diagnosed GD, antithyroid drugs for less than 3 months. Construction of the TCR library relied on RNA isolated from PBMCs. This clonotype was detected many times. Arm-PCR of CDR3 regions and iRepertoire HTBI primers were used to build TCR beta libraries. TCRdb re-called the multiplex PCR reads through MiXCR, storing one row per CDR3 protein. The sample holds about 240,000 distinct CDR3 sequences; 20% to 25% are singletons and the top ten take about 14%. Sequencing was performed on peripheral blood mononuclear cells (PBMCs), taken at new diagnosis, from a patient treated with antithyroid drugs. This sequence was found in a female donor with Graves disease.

CDR3 nucleotide sequence: TGTGCCAGCAGCACGGACATTCGGGAGCAGTACTTC. It codes for CASSTDIREQYF. This chain uses TRBV7-2 with TRBJ2-7; D is possibly TRBD1 (5 bases). The germline V and J ends were trimmed by 5 bases and 7 bases, with 12 bases remaining between them. Germline V gene data show CDR1 as SGHTA and CDR2 as FQGNSA. This CDR3 comprises 12 residues.